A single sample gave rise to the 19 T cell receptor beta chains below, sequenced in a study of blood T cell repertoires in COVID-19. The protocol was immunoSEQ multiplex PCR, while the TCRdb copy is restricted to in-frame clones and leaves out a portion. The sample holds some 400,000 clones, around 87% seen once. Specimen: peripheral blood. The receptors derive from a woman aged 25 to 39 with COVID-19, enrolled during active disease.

The CDR3 nucleotides are TGCGCAACCAGGACTAGCGGGAAGAACACCGGGGAGCTGTTTTTT. Translating it yields CATRTSGKNTGELFF. This chain connects TRBV5-1 to TRBJ2-2; 12 bases align to TRBD2. Germline V gene lookup returns CDR1 SGHRS and CDR2 YFSETQ. CDR3 length: 15 residues.

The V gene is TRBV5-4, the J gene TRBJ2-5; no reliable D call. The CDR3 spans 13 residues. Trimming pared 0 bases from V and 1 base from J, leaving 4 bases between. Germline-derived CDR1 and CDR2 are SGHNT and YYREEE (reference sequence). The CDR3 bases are TGTGCCAGCAGCTTGGGCGGCCAAGAGACCCAGTACTTC. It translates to CASSLGGQETQYF.

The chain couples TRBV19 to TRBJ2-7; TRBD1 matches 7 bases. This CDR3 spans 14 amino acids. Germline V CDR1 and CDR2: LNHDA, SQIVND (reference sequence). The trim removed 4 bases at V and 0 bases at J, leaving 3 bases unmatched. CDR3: CASSTDRASYEQYF. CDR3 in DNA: TGTGCCAGTAGTACTGACAGGGCCTCCTACGAGCAGTACTTC.

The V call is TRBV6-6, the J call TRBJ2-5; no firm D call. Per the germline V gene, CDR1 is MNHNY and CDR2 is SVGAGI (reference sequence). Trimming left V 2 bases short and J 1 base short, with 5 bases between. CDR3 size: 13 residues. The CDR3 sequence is CASSYDSQETQYF. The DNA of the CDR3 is TGTGCCAGCAGTTACGACTCCCAAGAGACCCAGTACTTC.

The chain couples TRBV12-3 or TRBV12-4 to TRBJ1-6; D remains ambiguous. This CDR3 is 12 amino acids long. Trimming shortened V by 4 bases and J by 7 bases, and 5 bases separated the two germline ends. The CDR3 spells CASSWENSPLHF. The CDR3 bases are TGTGCCAGCAGTTGGGAGAATTCACCCCTCCACTTT.

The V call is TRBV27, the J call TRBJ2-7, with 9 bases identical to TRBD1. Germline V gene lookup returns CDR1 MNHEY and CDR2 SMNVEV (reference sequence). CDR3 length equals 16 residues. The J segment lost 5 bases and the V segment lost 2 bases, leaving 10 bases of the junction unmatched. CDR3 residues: CASSLIPGTGQDEQYF. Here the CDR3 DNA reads TGTGCCAGCAGTTTAATCCCCGGGACAGGGCAGGACGAGCAGTACTTC.

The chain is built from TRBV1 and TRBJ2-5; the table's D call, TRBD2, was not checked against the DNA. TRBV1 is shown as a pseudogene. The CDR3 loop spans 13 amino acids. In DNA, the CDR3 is TGCACCAGCGGCCGACTAGCGGAAGAGACCCAGTACTTC. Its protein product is CTSGRLAEETQYF.

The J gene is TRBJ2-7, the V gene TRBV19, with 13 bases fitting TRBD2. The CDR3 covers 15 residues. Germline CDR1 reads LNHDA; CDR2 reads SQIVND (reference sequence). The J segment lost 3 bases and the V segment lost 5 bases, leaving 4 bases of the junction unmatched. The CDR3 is CASSEGLAGIYEQYF. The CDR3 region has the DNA TGTGCCAGTAGTGAGGGACTAGCGGGAATCTACGAGCAGTACTTC.

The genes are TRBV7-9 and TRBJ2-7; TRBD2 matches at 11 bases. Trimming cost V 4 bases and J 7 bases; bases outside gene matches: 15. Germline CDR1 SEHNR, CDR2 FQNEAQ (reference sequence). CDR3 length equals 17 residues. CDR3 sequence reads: CASSSTLLAGGLGEQYF. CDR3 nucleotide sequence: TGTGCCAGCAGCTCCACCCTTCTAGCGGGAGGCCTTGGGGAGCAGTACTTC.

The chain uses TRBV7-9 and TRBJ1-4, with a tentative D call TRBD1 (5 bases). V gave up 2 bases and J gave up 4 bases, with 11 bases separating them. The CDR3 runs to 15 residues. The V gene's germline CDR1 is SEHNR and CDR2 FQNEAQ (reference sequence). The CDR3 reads CASSLNGGDNEKLFF. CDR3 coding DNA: TGTGCCAGCAGCTTAAACGGAGGGGATAATGAAAAACTGTTTTTT.

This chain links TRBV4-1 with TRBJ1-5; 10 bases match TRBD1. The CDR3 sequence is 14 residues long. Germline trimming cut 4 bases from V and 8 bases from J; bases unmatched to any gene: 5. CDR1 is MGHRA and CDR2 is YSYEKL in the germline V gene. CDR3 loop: CASSPRDRGEPQHF. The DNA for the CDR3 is TGCGCCAGCAGCCCACGGGACAGGGGTGAGCCCCAGCATTTT.

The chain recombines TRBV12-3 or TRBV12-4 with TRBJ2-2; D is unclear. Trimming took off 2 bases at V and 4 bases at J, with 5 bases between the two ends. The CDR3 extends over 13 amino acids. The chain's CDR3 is CASSLRVTGELFF. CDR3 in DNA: TGTGCCAGCAGTTTACGGGTCACCGGGGAGCTGTTTTTT.

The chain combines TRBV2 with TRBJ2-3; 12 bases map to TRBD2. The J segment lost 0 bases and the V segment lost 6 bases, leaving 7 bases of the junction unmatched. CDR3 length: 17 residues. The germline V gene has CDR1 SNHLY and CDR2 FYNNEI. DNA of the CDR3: TGTGCCAGCAGCGGACTAGCGGGAAGATTTAGCACAGATACGCAGTATTTT. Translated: CASSGLAGRFSTDTQYF.

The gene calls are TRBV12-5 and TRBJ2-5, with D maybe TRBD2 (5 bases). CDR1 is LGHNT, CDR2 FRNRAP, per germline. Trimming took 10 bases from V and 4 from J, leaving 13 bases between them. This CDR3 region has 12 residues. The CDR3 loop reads CANTRGGETQYF. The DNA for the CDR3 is TGTGCTAACACACGGGGTGGAGAGACCCAGTACTTC.

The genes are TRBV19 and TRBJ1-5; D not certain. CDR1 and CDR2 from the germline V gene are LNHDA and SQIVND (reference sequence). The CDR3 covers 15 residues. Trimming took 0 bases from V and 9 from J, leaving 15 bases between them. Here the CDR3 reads CASSIDTDSNRPQHF. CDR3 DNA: TGTGCCAGTAGTATAGATACGGACTCTAATAGGCCCCAGCATTTT.

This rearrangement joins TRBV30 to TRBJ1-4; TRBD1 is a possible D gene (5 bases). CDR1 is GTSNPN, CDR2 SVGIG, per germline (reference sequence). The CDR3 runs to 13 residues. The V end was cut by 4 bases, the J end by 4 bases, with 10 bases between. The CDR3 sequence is CAWTSGYNEKLFF. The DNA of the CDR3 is TGTGCCTGGACCTCAGGGTATAATGAAAAACTGTTTTTT.

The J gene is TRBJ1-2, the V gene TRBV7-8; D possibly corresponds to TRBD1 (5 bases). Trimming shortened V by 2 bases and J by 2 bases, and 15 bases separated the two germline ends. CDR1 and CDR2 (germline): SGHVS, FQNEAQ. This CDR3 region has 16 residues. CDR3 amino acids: CASSLYWSGLNYGYTF. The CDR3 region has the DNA TGTGCCAGCAGCTTATATTGGTCAGGGTTAAACTATGGCTACACCTTC.

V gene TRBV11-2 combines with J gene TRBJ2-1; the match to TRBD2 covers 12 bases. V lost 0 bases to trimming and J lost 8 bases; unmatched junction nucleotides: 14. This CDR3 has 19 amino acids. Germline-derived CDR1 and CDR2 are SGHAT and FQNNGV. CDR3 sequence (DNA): TGTGCCAGCAGCTTAGATGAGGCTAGCGGGAGGGCCACGTTCTATGAGCAGTTCTTC. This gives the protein CASSLDEASGRATFYEQFF.

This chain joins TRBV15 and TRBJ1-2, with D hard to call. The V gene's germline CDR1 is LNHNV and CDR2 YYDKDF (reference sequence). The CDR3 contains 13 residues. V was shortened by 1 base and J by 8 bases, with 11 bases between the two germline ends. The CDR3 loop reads CATSRAPQSGYTF. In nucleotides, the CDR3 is TGTGCCACCAGCAGAGCCCCTCAGTCGGGCTACACCTTC.